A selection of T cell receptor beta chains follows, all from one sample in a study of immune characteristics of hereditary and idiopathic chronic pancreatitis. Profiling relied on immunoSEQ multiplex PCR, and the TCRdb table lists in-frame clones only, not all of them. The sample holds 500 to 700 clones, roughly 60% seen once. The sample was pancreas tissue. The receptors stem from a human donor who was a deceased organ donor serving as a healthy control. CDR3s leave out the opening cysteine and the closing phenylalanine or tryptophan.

ASSLRLAGVETQY TRBV28
ASSAPGQGINGYT TRBV28
ASSSPGQGGYGYT TRBV6-5
ASAGTETSTDTQY TRBV18
SSGSYNEQF TRBV20-1
ASSRSGTPSYNEQF TRBV18
ASRPGGSYEQY TRBV10-2
ASSLQGSGELF TRBV18
ASSFGQGETVNSPLH TRBV27
ASSQRLAGGPTDTQY TRBV5-4
ASSSAASHEQY TRBV18
AMTPGQGASEQY TRBV10-3
ASGQGGPYEQY TRBV9
ASSDPGLAGSYEQY TRBV10-2
ASSQETSVNNEQF TRBV4-1
ASSPRLAGDPDTQY TRBV19
ASSQLTGVNTEAF TRBV4-2
ASSTRQVSTDTQY TRBV19
AWGRGARYQETQY TRBV30
ASSQEGDGETQY TRBV4-1
ASSLSGTRSYGYT TRBV5-1
ASSGALDRDTGELF TRBV2
ASTLGSGRGFGEETQY TRBV6-9
ASSAQGVGQF TRBV2
ASSQDVAWEQF TRBV3-1/TRBV3-2
ASSGGQGRHEQY TRBV5-1
SARSAGELF TRBV29-1
ASSPLDRGRYTEAF TRBV27
ASSPPQREDRLSSYEQY TRBV28
ASSEMAVGLSTDTQY TRBV6-1
ATSTSRTGNEQY TRBV15
ASSYRTANQPQH TRBV7-8
ASSLEASDTQY TRBV7-2
ASSLQQGWSTQY TRBV4-1
ASSLNNQPQH TRBV7-2
ASTPTPGRGETQY TRBV28
ATRENTGELF TRBV12-3/TRBV12-4
ASSEAANLEY TRBV2
ASSQTISGRAVNEQF TRBV3-1/TRBV3-2